The clone carrying this T cell receptor beta chain was recorded a few times. Its cognate antigen is unknown. Only in-frame clones appear in the TCRdb table, and some are missing; sequencing was by immunoSEQ multiplex PCR. Of 30,000 to 45,000 clones listed, 74% are singletons. Trimming removed 4 bases from V and 0 bases from J, with 16 bases in between. This CDR3 has 16 amino acids. Germline V CDR1 and CDR2: SGHTS, YDEGEE. The data derive from a study of OX40 agonist ivuxolimab in advanced cancers. About the study: One patient with hepatocellular carcinoma and two with cutaneous melanoma, three in all, had partial responses.

Overall study results and limits: Normalized T-cell clonal expansion was also low in some nonresponders. Circulating CD4+ and CD8+ T cells showed clonal expansion by week 6 at 0.1 to 3.0 mg/kg. The work left the antigen specificity of expanded peripheral T cells undetermined.

Specimen: CD4+ or CD8+ T cells sorted from blood, collected in a trial of the OX40 agonist ivuxolimab. This sequence was found in an adult with an advanced solid tumor such as melanoma, head and neck, liver or kidney cancer. V gene TRBV5-8 combines with J gene TRBJ2-5, with D tentatively TRBD1 (6 bases). The CDR3 DNA reads TGTGCCAGCAGCCCGGGGACAAGGACGTACCAAGAGACCCAGTACTTC. It specifies CASSPGTRTYQETQYF.